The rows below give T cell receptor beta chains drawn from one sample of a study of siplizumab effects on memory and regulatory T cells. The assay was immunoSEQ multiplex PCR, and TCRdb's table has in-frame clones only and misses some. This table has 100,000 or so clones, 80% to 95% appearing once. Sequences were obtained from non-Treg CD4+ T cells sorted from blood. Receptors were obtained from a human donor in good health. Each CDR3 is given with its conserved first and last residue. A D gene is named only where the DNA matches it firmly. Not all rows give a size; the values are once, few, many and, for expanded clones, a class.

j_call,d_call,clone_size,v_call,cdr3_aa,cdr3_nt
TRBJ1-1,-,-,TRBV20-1,CSARTALGAFF,TGCAGTGCCCGGACCGCCTTGGGGGCTTTCTTT
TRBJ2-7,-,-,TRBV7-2,CASSVQGYEQYF,TGTGCCAGCAGCGTACAGGGCTACGAGCAGTACTTC
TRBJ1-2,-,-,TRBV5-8,CASRTTIQGYTF,TGTGCCAGCAGGACGACGATCCAGGGCTACACCTTC
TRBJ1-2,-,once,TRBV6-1,CASLRRGTNYGYTF,TGTGCCAGCCTTAGGAGAGGGACAAACTATGGCTACACCTTC
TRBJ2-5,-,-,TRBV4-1,CASSQFGPLGTQYF,TGCGCCAGCAGCCAGTTTGGCCCCTTGGGGACCCAGTACTTC
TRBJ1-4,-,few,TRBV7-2,CASSLTGGSRLLFF,TGTGCCAGCAGCTTAACCGGGGGAAGTAGGTTACTGTTTTTT
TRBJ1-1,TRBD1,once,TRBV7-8,CASSLNRDSWEAFF,TGTGCCAGCAGCTTGAACCGGGACAGCTGGGAAGCTTTCTTT
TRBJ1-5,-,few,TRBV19,CASSIRENQPQHF,TGTGCCAGTAGTATACGGGAGAATCAGCCCCAGCATTTT
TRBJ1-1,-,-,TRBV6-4,CASSRTGNTEAFF,TGTGCCAGCAGCCGGACGGGAAACACTGAAGCTTTCTTT
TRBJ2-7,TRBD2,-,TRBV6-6,CASMRREGGEQYF,TGTGCCAGCATGAGGCGGGAGGGCGGTGAGCAGTACTTC
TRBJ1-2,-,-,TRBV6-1,CASSETAFDYGYTF,TGTGCCAGCAGTGAGACCGCGTTCGACTATGGCTACACCTTC
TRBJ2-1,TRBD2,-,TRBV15,CATSKTSGSFHEQFF,TGTGCCACCAGCAAGACTAGCGGGAGTTTTCATGAGCAGTTCTTC
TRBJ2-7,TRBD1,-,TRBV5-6,CASSSRRDSPQYF,TGTGCCAGCAGTTCGCGCCGGGACAGCCCACAGTACTTC
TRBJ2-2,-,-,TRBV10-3,CAISELQGLRTGELFF,TGTGCCATCAGTGAGCTACAGGGCCTAAGGACCGGGGAGCTGTTTTTT
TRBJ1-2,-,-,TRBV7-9,CASSLDFYGYTF,TGTGCCAGCAGCTTAGATTTTTATGGCTACACCTTC
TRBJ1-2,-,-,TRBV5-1,CASSERGGSYGYTF,TGCGCCAGCAGCGAAAGGGGAGGAAGTTATGGCTACACCTTC
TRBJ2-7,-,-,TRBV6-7,CASNDMNHEQYF,TGTGCCAGCAACGACATGAATCACGAGCAGTACTTC
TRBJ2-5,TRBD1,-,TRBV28,CASSLGTETQETQYF,TGTGCCAGCAGCCTAGGGACAGAAACTCAAGAGACCCAGTACTTC
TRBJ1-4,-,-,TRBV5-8,CASSLGTSRRSEKLFF,TGTGCCAGCAGCCTCGGAACGAGCAGAAGAAGCGAAAAACTGTTTTTT
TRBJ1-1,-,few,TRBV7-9,CASTPERMNTEAFF,TGTGCCAGCACCCCAGAGAGGATGAACACTGAAGCTTTCTTT
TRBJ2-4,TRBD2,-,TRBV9,CASSAPQGGIQYF,TGTGCCAGCAGCGCCCCCCAGGGAGGGATTCAGTACTTC
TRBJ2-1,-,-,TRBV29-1,CSGGSSYNEQFF,TGCAGCGGGGGGAGCTCCTACAATGAGCAGTTCTTC
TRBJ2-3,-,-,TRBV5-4,CASSLGEGTDTQYF,TGTGCCAGCAGCTTGGGGGAGGGCACAGATACGCAGTATTTT
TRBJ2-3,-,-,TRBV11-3,CASSKSDGSGTDTQYF,TGTGCCAGCAGTAAGTCGGACGGGTCTGGCACAGATACGCAGTATTTT
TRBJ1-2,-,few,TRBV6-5,CASSYSRGYGYTF,TGTGCCAGCAGTTACTCGAGAGGGTATGGCTACACCTTC
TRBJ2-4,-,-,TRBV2,CASASSGHQGGNIQYF,TGTGCCAGCGCCTCTTCGGGACACCAAGGGGGAAACATTCAGTACTTC
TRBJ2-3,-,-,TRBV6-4,CASSDGTRNTDTQYF,TGTGCCAGCAGTGACGGGACTCGCAACACAGATACGCAGTATTTT
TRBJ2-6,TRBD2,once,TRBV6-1,CASSERGGTGANVLTF,TGTGCCAGCAGTGAACGGGGGGGAACTGGGGCCAACGTCCTGACTTTC
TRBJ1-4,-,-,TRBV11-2,CASSQRGPTNEKLFF,TGTGCCAGCAGCCAGAGAGGACCGACCAATGAAAAACTGTTTTTT
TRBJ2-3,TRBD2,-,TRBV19,CASSSRTSGSPDTQYF,TGTGCCAGTAGTTCTAGGACTAGCGGGAGTCCAGATACGCAGTATTTT